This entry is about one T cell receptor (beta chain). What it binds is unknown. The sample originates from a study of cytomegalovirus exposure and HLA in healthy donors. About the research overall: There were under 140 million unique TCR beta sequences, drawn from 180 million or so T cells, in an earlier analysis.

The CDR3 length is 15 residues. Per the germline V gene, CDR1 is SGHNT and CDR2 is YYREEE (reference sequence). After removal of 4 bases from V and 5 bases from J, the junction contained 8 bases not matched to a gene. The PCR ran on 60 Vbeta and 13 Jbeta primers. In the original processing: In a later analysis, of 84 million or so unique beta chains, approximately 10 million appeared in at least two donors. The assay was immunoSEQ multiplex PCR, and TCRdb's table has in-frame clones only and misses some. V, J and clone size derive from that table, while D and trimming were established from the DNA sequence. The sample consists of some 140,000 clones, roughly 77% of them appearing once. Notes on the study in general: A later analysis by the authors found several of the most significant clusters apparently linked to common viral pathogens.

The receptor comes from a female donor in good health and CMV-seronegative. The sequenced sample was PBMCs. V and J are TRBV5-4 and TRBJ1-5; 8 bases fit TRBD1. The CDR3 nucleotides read TGTGCCAGCAGCCTCGGGACAGGCCCCCATCAGCCCCAGCATTTT. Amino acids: CASSLGTGPHQPQHF.